This T cell receptor (beta chain) comes out of a study of regulatory dendritic cells for organ transplantation. Whole-study results and caveats: Mature dendritic cells appeared to drive more memory CD8+ clonal expansion than regulatory ones.

Comment on this clone: What it binds is not known.

Germline V CDR1 and CDR2: KGHSH, LQKENI. This CDR3 contains 15 residues. V lost 4 bases to trimming and J lost 0 bases; unmatched junction nucleotides: 4. Naive CD45RA+ and memory CD45RO+ CD4+ or CD8+ T cells were FACS-sorted. Sequenced by immunoSEQ multiplex PCR; TCRdb stores in-frame clones only, minus some. The table lists approximately 29,000 clones, around 80% of them singletons. The V call is TRBV18, the J call TRBJ1-1; 8 bases are a match to TRBD1. The sequenced sample consisted of naive CD4+ T cells from blood. Subset of the sample: CD45RA+ naive T cells. This clonotype was obtained from a human donor in good health. CDR3 amino acids: CASSQGQGLNTEAFF. CDR3 in DNA: TGTGCCAGCTCACAAGGACAGGGATTGAACACTGAAGCTTTCTTT. Filled out from reference TRBV18 and TRBJ1-1, the complete variable domain reads NAGVMQNPRHLVRRRGQEARLRCSPMKGHSHVYWYRQLPEEGLKFMVYLQKENIIDESGMPKERFSAEFPKEGPSILRIQQVVRGDSAAYFCASSQGQGLNTEAFFGQGTRLTVV.